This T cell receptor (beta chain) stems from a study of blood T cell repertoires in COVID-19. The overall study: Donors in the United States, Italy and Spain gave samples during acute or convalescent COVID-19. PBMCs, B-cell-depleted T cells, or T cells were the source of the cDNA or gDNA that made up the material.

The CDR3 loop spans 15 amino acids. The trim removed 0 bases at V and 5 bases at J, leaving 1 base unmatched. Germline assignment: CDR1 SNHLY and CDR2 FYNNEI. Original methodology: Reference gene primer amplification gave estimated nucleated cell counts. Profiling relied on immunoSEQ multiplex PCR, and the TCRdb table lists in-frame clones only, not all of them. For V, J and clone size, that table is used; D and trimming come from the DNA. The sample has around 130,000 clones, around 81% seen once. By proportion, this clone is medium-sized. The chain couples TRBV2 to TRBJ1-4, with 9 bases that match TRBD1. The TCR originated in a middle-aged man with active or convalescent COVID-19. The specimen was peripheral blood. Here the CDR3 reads CASSEAGTGNEKLFF. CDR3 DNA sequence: TGTGCCAGCAGTGAAGCAGGGACAGGGAATGAAAAACTGTTTTTT.